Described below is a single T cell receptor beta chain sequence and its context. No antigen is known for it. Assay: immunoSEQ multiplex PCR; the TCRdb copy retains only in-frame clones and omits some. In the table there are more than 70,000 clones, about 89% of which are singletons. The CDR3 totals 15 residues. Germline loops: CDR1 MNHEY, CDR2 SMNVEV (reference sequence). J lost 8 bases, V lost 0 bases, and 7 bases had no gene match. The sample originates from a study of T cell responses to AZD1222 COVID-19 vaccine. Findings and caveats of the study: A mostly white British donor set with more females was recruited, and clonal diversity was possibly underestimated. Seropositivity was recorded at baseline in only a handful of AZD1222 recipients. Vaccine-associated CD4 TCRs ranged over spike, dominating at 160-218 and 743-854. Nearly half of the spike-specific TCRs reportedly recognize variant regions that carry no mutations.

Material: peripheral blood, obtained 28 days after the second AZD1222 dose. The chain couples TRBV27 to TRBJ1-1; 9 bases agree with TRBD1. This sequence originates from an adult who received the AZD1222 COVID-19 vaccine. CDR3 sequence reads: CASSLSGTGIYEAFF. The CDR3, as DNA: TGTGCCAGCAGTTTATCCGGGACAGGGATTTACGAAGCTTTCTTT.